Here is one TCR beta chain with its context. The sample is drawn from a study of blood T cell repertoires in COVID-19. Study in general: Both acute and convalescent COVID-19 samples were obtained from the United States, Italy and Spain. PBMCs, B-cell-depleted T cells, or T cells were the source of the cDNA or gDNA that made up the material.

In the study's own analysis: Amplification with reference gene primers provided the estimates of nucleated cell counts. The assay was immunoSEQ multiplex PCR, and TCRdb's table has in-frame clones only and misses some. That table is the source of V, J and clone size, and D and trimming were worked out from the DNA. The sample contains tens of thousands of clones, roughly 80% of which appear only once. Trimming took 8 bases from V and 3 from J; bases not matched to a gene: 4. The length of the CDR3 is 13 residues. Looked up from germline, CDR1 is SGHKS and CDR2 is YYEKEE (reference sequence). Enrolment of Seattle patients took place during active infection, and they were followed longitudinally.

The receptor was derived from a man aged 55 to 70 with COVID-19, enrolled during active disease. The material sequenced was peripheral blood. The chain couples TRBV5-5 to TRBJ2-3; the match to TRBD1 covers 9 bases. The CDR3 sequence: CASDRGGTDTQYF. The CDR3 coding sequence is TGTGCCAGTGACAGGGGGGGTACAGATACGCAGTATTTT.